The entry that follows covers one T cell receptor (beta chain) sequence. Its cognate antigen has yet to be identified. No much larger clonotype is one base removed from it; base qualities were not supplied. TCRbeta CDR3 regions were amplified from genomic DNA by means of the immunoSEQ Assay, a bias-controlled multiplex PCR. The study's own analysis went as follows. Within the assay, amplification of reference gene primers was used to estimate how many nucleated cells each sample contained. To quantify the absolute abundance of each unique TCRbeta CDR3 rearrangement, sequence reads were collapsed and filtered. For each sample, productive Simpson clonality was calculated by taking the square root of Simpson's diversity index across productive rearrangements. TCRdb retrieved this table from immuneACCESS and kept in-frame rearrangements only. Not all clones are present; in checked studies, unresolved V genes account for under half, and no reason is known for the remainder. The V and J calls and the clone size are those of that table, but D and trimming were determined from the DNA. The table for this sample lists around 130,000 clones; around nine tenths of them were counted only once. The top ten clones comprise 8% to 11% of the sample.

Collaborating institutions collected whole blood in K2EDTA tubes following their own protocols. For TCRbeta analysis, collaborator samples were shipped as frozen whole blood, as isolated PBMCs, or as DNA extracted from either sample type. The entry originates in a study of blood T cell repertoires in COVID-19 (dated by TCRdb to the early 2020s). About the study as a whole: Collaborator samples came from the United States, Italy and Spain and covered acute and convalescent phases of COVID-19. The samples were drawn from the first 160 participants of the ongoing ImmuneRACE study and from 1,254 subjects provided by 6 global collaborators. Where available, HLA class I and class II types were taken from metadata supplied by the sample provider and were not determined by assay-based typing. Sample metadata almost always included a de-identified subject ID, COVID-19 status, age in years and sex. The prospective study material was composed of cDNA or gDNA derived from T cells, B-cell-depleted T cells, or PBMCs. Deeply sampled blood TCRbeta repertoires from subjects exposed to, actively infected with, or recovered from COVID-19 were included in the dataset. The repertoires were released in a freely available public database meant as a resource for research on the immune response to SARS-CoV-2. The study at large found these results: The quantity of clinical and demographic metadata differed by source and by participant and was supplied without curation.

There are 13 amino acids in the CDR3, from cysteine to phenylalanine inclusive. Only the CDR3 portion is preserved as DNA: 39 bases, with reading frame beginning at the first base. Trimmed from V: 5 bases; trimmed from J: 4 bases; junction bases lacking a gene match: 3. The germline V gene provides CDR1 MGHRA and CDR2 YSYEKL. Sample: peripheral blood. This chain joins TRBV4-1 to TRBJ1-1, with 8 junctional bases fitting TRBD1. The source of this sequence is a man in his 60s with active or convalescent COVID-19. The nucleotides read TGCGCCAGCAGCGCAGGGACAGGCACTGAAGCTTTCTTT. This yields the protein CASSAGTGTEAFF.